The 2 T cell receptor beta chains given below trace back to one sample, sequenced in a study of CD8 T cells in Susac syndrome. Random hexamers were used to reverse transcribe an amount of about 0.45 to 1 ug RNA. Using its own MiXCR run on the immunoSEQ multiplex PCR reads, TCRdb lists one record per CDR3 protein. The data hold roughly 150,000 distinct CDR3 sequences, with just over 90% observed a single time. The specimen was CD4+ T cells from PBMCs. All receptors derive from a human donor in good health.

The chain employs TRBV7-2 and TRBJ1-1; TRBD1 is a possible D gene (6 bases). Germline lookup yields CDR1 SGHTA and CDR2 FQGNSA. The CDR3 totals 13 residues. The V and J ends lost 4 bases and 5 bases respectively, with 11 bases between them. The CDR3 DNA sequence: TGTGCCAGCAGCTATGGGGGGCGGACTGAAGCTTTCTTT. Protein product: CASSYGGRTEAFF.

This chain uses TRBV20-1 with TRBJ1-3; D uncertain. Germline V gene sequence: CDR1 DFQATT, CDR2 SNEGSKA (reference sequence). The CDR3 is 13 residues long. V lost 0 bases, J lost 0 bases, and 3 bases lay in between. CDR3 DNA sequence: TGCAGTGCTAGAGATAGCTCTGGAAACACCATATATTTT. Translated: CSARDSSGNTIYF.